This paragraph reports one TCR beta chain. The sample belongs to a study of control samples from healthy donors and cancer patients. Generated by immunoSEQ multiplex PCR, the TCRdb table keeps only in-frame clones and is missing some. The sample holds about 150,000 clones, roughly 88% seen once. Sample: blood. The TCR originated in a man between 18 and 35 years old in good health.

This CDR3 is CASSDRLGAEAFF. The CDR3 DNA is TGTGCCAGTAGCGACAGGTTAGGCGCTGAAGCTTTCTTT. The rearrangement links TRBV19 to TRBJ1-1; a weak D match, TRBD1 (6 bases). The CDR3 runs 13 residues. The germline V gene has CDR1 LNHDA and CDR2 SQIVND (reference sequence). The germline V and J ends were trimmed by 6 bases and 6 bases, with 14 bases remaining between them. The variable domain in full, with the rest retrieved from reference TRBV19 and TRBJ1-1, is DGGITQSPKYLFRKEGQNVTLSCEQNLNHDAMYWYRQDPGQGLRLIYYSQIVNDFQKGDIAEGYSVSREKKESFPLTVTSAQKNPTAFYLCASSDRLGAEAFFGQGTRLTVV.